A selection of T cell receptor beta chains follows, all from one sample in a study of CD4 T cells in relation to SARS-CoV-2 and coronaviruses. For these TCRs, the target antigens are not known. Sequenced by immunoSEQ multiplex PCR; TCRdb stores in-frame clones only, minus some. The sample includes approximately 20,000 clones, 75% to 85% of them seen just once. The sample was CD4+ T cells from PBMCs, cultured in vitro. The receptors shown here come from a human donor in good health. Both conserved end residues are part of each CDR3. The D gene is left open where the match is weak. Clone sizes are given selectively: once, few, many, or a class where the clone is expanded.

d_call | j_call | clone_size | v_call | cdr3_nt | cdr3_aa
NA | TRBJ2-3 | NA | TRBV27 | TGTGCCAGCAGTTTTAGGCCAACCTTCACAGATACGCAGTATTTT | CASSFRPTFTDTQYF
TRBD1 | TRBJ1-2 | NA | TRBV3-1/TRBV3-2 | TGTGCCAGCAGCCGAAGCGGGGACAGGGGGCGCGGGGTCTATGGCTACACCTTC | CASSRSGDRGRGVYGYTF
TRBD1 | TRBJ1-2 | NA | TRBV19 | TGTGCCAGTAGTATACTTCCCGGACAGGGGTCGTATGGCTACACCTTC | CASSILPGQGSYGYTF
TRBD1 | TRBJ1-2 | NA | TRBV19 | TGTGCCAGTAGTATGCGACAGGGCAGGCGTTCTGGCTACACCTTC | CASSMRQGRRSGYTF
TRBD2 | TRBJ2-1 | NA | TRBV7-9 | TGTGCCAGCAGCTTAGGCAAAGCGGGGGGGCTCGGCCACAATGAGCAGTTCTTC | CASSLGKAGGLGHNEQFF
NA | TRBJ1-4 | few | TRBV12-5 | TGTGCTAGTGGTTTGGTGGCGGCAGCTAATGAAAAACTGTTTTTT | CASGLVAAANEKLFF
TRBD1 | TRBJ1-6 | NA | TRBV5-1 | TGCGCCAGCAGCAAGGACAGGAGCTCCTATAATTCACCCCTCCACTTT | CASSKDRSSYNSPLHF
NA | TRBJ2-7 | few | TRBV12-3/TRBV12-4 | TGTGCCAGCAGCCTAAATTCAGAAGAGCAGTACTTC | CASSLNSEEQYF
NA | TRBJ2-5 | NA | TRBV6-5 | TGTGCCAGCAGTTCAGGGCCTCCAATCGGCGGGGTTTACTTC | CASSSGPPIGGVYF
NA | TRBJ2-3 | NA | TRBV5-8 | TGTGCCAGCAGCTACCCGGGACACGAAGGGACAGATACGCAGTATTTT | CASSYPGHEGTDTQYF
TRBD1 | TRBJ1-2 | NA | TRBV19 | TGTGCCAAGGAAACAGGGGAGAGGTATGGCTACACCTTC | CAKETGERYGYTF
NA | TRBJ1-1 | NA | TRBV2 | TGTGCCAGCAGTGTGGACACGAACACTGAAGCTTTCTTT | CASSVDTNTEAFF
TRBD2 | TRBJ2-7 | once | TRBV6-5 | TGTGCCAGCATCCCTCCCGGGGCGGGAGCCTACGAGCAGTACTTC | CASIPPGAGAYEQYF
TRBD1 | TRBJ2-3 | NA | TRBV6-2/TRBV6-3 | TGTGCCAGCAGCTCGGGACAGGGGAGCACAGATACGCAGTATTTT | CASSSGQGSTDTQYF
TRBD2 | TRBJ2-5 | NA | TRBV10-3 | TGTGCCATCAGTGAGTCGAGAGTAGCGGGAGGCCCCGGAGAGACCCAGTACTTC | CAISESRVAGGPGETQYF
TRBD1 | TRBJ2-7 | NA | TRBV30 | TGTGCCTGGAGTGTACTCAAGGGGGCTTACGAGCAGTACTTC | CAWSVLKGAYEQYF
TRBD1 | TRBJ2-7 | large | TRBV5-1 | TGCGCCAGCAGCTTAGGGACAGGCCTCTACGAGCAGTACTTC | CASSLGTGLYEQYF
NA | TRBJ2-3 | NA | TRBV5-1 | TGCGCCAGCAGTCCGCAGGCGACCGAAGTGACAGATACGCAGTATTTT | CASSPQATEVTDTQYF